The next 3 T cell receptor beta chains were all read from a single sample in a study of CD8+ T cells in alopecia areata. Once RNA had been extracted, it was reverse transcribed into cDNA to act as the sequencing template. Using immunoSEQ multiplex PCR, the repertoire was profiled, and TCRdb retains in-frame clones only, with some absent. Altogether around 4,200 clones are present, more than 55% being singletons, with the ten largest covering around 8%. Treatment denoted: oral pan-JAK inhibitor, 5-10 mg twice daily. Specimens obtained from alopecia areata patients comprised lesional scalp punch biopsies and peripheral blood. The source was skin, collected at week 24, from a patient treated with tofacitinib. The receptors here all came from a human donor with alopecia areata.

This chain uses TRBV5-1 with TRBJ2-7; D might be TRBD1 or TRBD2, each matching 5 bases. The CDR3 extends over 13 amino acids. Germline loops: CDR1 SGHRS, CDR2 YFSETQ. Trimming shortened V by 4 bases and J by 4 bases, and 12 bases separated the two germline ends. The CDR3 sequence is CASSPWDLYEQYF. Here the CDR3 DNA reads TGCGCCAGCAGCCCCTGGGACCTTTACGAGCAGTACTTC.

This clone was seen just once. V and J are TRBV28 and TRBJ2-7; D may be TRBD1 (6 bases). V lost 5 bases and J 2 bases, leaving 16 bases between the germline ends. The CDR3 consists of 15 residues. Germline CDR1 MDHEN, CDR2 SYDVKM. This CDR3 is CASSSHRDKAYEQYF. CDR3 in DNA: TGTGCCAGCAGTAGCCACCGGGACAAGGCCTACGAGCAGTACTTC.

This chain joins TRBV7-2 and TRBJ2-7; 7 bases are shared with TRBD1. This CDR3 region has 14 residues. Germline lookup yields CDR1 SGHTA and CDR2 FQGNSA. With 6 bases clipped from V and 0 bases from J, the junction kept 5 bases outside the gene matches. This CDR3 is CASRETGFSYEQYF. DNA for the CDR3: TGTGCCAGCAGGGAGACAGGGTTCTCCTACGAGCAGTACTTC.